This T cell receptor beta chain was captured in a study of blood T cell repertoires in COVID-19. Turning to the study itself: Samples of COVID-19 (acute and convalescent) were obtained from the United States, Italy and Spain. PBMCs, B-cell-depleted T cells, or T cells were the source of the cDNA or gDNA that made up the material.

CDR3 length equals 14 residues. The trim removed 6 bases at V and 8 bases at J, leaving 8 bases unmatched. Germline CDR1 SNHLY, CDR2 FYNNEI. This clone was counted once. In the source study's methods: By means of reference gene primer amplification, nucleated cell counts were estimated. Some clones are missing from TCRdb's copy, which holds only in-frame ones; the method was immunoSEQ multiplex PCR. The DNA was the basis for D and trimming; V, J and clone size are from that table. The sample includes around 130,000 clones, about 80% of them seen just once. The TCR was taken from a man aged 60-69 years with active or convalescent COVID-19. The J gene is TRBJ1-4, the V gene TRBV2; 8 bases line up with TRBD1. Material: peripheral blood. Here the CDR3 DNA reads TGTGCCAGCAGCAGACAGGGGAGTCGGGAAAAACTGTTTTTT. It specifies CASSRQGSREKLFF.